One sample yielded the 23 T cell receptor beta chains listed below, sequenced in a study of T cell responses to AZD1222 COVID-19 vaccine. The table came from immunoSEQ multiplex PCR; TCRdb's copy has only in-frame clones and leaves some out. Counted here are 150,000 to 200,000 clones, about 95% occurring once; the ten biggest clones make up 0.6% to 0.7%. Here the sequenced sample was peripheral blood, taken on day 0 of AZD1222 vaccination. These receptor sequences come from an adult in good health.

The chain joins TRBV27 to TRBJ2-1; D may correspond to TRBD1 or TRBD2 (6 bases each). The CDR3 sequence is 15 residues long. Trimming cost V 4 bases and J 3 bases, with 13 bases left between them. Germline assignment: CDR1 MNHEY and CDR2 SMNVEV (reference sequence). The CDR3 reads CASSSSGGGYNEQFF. In nucleotides, the CDR3 is TGTGCCAGCAGTTCGAGCGGAGGGGGCTACAATGAGCAGTTCTTC.

This sequence joins TRBV6-5 and TRBJ1-2; D is possibly TRBD1 (6 bases). V was shortened by 8 bases and J by 2 bases, with 18 bases between the two germline ends. This CDR3 contains 15 residues. The germline CDR1 and CDR2 sequences are MNHEY and SVGAGI. For the CDR3, the DNA is TGTGCCAGCGGAACCGACAGGCTCAGGAACTATGGCTACACCTTC. This codes for CASGTDRLRNYGYTF.

The chain carries TRBV6-6 and TRBJ2-7; 11 nucleotides line up with TRBD1. This CDR3 contains 16 residues. CDR1 MNHNY and CDR2 SVGAGI come from the germline V gene (reference sequence). The CDR3 bases are TGTGCTTGGGACAGGGGGTTCCTTCCTATTTCCTACGAGCAGTACTTC. The encoded protein is CAWDRGFLPISYEQYF.

The chain carries TRBV27 and TRBJ1-2; 7 bases agree with TRBD1. V dropped 6 bases and J dropped 7; count of bases not matched to a gene: 11. CDR3 length equals 14 residues. Per the germline V gene, CDR1 is MNHEY and CDR2 is SMNVEV (reference sequence). In DNA form, the CDR3 reads TGTGCCAGCAGGCTTTTAGAGGGGGCTGGTGGCTACACCTTC. Residues: CASRLLEGAGGYTF.

This rearrangement joins TRBV27 to TRBJ2-3; TRBD2 matches 7 bases. CDR1 is MNHEY and CDR2 is SMNVEV in the germline V gene (reference sequence). The ends lost 5 bases at V and 0 bases at J; junction bases unmatched: 14. The CDR3 is 18 amino acids. CDR3 region: CASSPTPLADFSTDTQYF. The CDR3 DNA is TGTGCCAGCAGTCCCACGCCTCTAGCGGACTTTAGCACAGATACGCAGTATTTT.

The chain joins TRBV7-9 to TRBJ1-1; D unclear. Germline loops: CDR1 SEHNR, CDR2 FQNEAQ (reference sequence). Trimming took 7 bases from V and 3 from J, leaving 9 bases between them. CDR3 size: 12 residues. The CDR3 sequence is CASIGWDTEAFF. The CDR3 DNA reads TGTGCCAGCATCGGATGGGACACTGAAGCTTTCTTT.

This clone appeared once. This rearrangement joins TRBV5-1 to TRBJ1-1; the D is unclear. Germline CDR1 SGHRS, CDR2 YFSETQ. CDR3 size: 19 residues. The V gene lost 0 bases and the J gene lost 0 bases, with 21 bases spanning the gap. CDR3 amino acids: CASSLAGKTQVQMNTEAFF. The CDR3 bases are TGCGCCAGCAGCTTGGCCGGAAAGACTCAGGTACAGATGAACACTGAAGCTTTCTTT. The full variable domain, in which reference TRBV5-1 and TRBJ1-1 provide the parts outside the CDR3, is KAGVTQTPRYLIKTRGQQVTLSCSPISGHRSVSWYQQTPGQGLQFLFEYFSETQRNKGNFPGRFSGRQFSNSRSEMNVSTLELGDSALYLCASSLAGKTQVQMNTEAFFGQGTRLTVV.

The V call is TRBV10-3, the J call TRBJ1-1; 8 bases match TRBD1. The V gene's germline CDR1 is ENHRY and CDR2 SYGVKD. CDR3 length equals 14 residues. The V segment lost 8 bases and the J segment 3 bases; nucleotides outside the gene matches: 8. This CDR3 reads CAILRDRSDTEAFF. CDR3 DNA: TGTGCCATCCTAAGGGACAGGTCGGACACTGAAGCTTTCTTT.

The chain couples TRBV7-2 to TRBJ2-7; 8 nucleotides agree with TRBD2. Germline CDR1 and CDR2: SGHTA and FQGNSA. V lost 4 bases, J lost 3 bases, and 14 bases stayed unmatched. The CDR3 runs to 17 residues. CDR3 coding DNA: TGTGCCAGCAGCTCCGGACTAGCAACACACCCTAACTACGAGCAGTACTTC. It specifies CASSSGLATHPNYEQYF.

This chain joins TRBV15 and TRBJ1-2; no reliable D call. CDR1 and CDR2 from the germline V gene are LNHNV and YYDKDF (reference sequence). Between the trimmed V and J ends, which lost 1 base and 6 bases, there was a span of 12 bases. The CDR3 spans 14 residues. CDR3 bases: TGTGCCACCAGCAGAGTTGCAGGTGCGGATGGCTACACCTTC. The encoded protein is CATSRVAGADGYTF.

This chain links TRBV5-1 with TRBJ1-1; 9 bases are shared with TRBD1. This CDR3 is built from 14 residues. Germline V CDR1 and CDR2: SGHRS, YFSETQ. Trimming removed 0 bases from V and 7 bases from J; junction bases left unmatched: 4. CDR3 region: CASSLGSGQGEAFF. CDR3 nucleotide sequence: TGCGCCAGCAGCTTGGGGTCGGGACAGGGTGAAGCTTTCTTT.

This chain links TRBV5-1 with TRBJ2-3; D is uncertain. CDR3 size: 14 residues. The germline V gene encodes CDR1 SGHRS and CDR2 YFSETQ. Trimming removed 6 bases from V and 0 bases from J, with 11 bases in between. The CDR3 here is CASTPVGSTDTQYF. CDR3 nucleotides: TGCGCCAGCACCCCGGTGGGGAGCACAGATACGCAGTATTTT. Variable domain in full (rest from reference TRBV5-1 and TRBJ2-3): KAGVTQTPRYLIKTRGQQVTLSCSPISGHRSVSWYQQTPGQGLQFLFEYFSETQRNKGNFPGRFSGRQFSNSRSEMNVSTLELGDSALYLCASTPVGSTDTQYFGPGTRLTVL.

The chain joins TRBV18 to TRBJ2-7; TRBD1 might be the D (6 bases). Germline CDR1 KGHSH, CDR2 LQKENI. The CDR3 runs to 14 residues. Trimming pared 2 bases from V and 5 bases from J, leaving 13 bases between. CDR3 protein: CASSPTLGGDEQYF. The CDR3 region has the DNA TGTGCCAGCTCACCAACTCTAGGGGGTGACGAGCAGTACTTC. The complete variable domain, with remaining parts taken from reference TRBV18 and TRBJ2-7, reads NAGVMQNPRHLVRRRGQEARLRCSPMKGHSHVYWYRQLPEEGLKFMVYLQKENIIDESGMPKERFSAEFPKEGPSILRIQQVVRGDSAAYFCASSPTLGGDEQYFGPGTRLTVT.

The chain links TRBV19 to TRBJ1-5; D might be TRBD1 (5 bases). There are 13 residues in the CDR3. The germline V gene has CDR1 LNHDA and CDR2 SQIVND (reference sequence). Trimming left V 8 bases short and J 11 bases short, with 19 bases between. Here the CDR3 DNA reads TGTGCCAGTGCAGGGACCCGGGGGAGGGCCCAGCATTTT. Translated, it gives CASAGTRGRAQHF.

The chain has TRBV9 and TRBJ1-2; 9 positions agree with TRBD1. CDR1 is SGDLS, CDR2 YYNGEE, per germline. V was clipped by 0 bases and J by 7 bases; unmatched bases: 4. This CDR3 region has 14 residues. The CDR3: CASSVGTGDLGYTF. For the CDR3, the DNA is TGTGCCAGCAGCGTAGGGACAGGGGATCTTGGCTACACCTTC.

The chain employs TRBV12-3 or TRBV12-4 and TRBJ1-2; D is unclear. The CDR3 extends over 12 amino acids. Trimming left V 6 bases short and J 0 bases short, with 5 bases between. CDR3 in DNA: TGTGCCAGCAGCGCGGCTAACTATGGCTACACCTTC. It specifies CASSAANYGYTF.

The chain links TRBV5-5 to TRBJ1-4; no clear D. Trimming removed 1 base from V and 7 bases from J, with 11 bases in between. The CDR3 consists of 14 residues. Germline CDR1 and CDR2: SGHKS and YYEKEE (reference sequence). The CDR3 sequence: CASSLWLDLEKLFF. The DNA for the CDR3 is TGTGCCAGCAGCTTGTGGCTCGATCTTGAAAAACTGTTTTTT. Filled out from reference TRBV5-5 and TRBJ1-4, the complete variable domain reads DAGVTQSPTHLIKTRGQQVTLRCSPISGHKSVSWYQQVLGQGPQFIFQYYEKEERGRGNFPDRFSARQFPNYSSELNVNALLLGDSALYLCASSLWLDLEKLFFGSGTQLSVL.

CDR3: CASSETGIEAFF. The CDR3 DNA reads as TGTGCCAGCAGTGAGACGGGAATTGAAGCTTTCTTT. The chain couples TRBV27 to TRBJ1-1, with D unclear. CDR1 is MNHEY and CDR2 is SMNVEV in the germline V gene (reference sequence). The CDR3 sequence is 12 residues long. Trimming took off 5 bases at V and 7 bases at J, with 11 bases between the two ends.

This chain joins TRBV6-5 and TRBJ1-5; unclear D gene. Germline loops: CDR1 MNHEY, CDR2 SVGAGI. Trimming removed 6 bases at V and 0 bases at J, with 6 bases between. This CDR3 contains 13 residues. As DNA, the CDR3 is TGTGCCAGCAGAGGGAATAGCAATCAGCCCCAGCATTTT. Translating it yields CASRGNSNQPQHF.

A single count supports this clone. The chain recombines TRBV23-1 with TRBJ1-1, with D possibly being TRBD1 (5 bases). TRBV23-1 qualifies as an ORF whose function is uncertain. Trimming pared 0 bases from V and 1 base from J, leaving 9 bases between. This CDR3 has 15 amino acids. CDR3 in DNA: TGCGCCAGCAGTCAATCGGGGCAGAGGAACACTGAAGCTTTCTTT. It yields the protein CASSQSGQRNTEAFF.

V usage is TRBV3-1 (or the pseudogene TRBV3-2) and J usage is TRBJ1-1; D is ambiguous. This CDR3 has 12 residues. Looked up from germline, CDR1 is LGHDT and CDR2 is YNNKEL (reference sequence). The CDR3 here is CARGPPTTEAFF. DNA of the CDR3: TGTGCTCGCGGACCCCCTACCACTGAAGCTTTCTTT.

V is TRBV7-7 and J is TRBJ1-3; 11 nucleotides align to TRBD1. Germline CDR1 SSHAT, CDR2 FNYEAQ (reference sequence). The ends lost 5 bases at V and 3 bases at J; junction bases unmatched: 3. The CDR3 has 15 amino acids. The CDR3 region has the DNA TGTGCCAGCAGCGTAGGGACAGGGGGTGGAAACACCATATATTTT. It specifies CASSVGTGGGNTIYF.

This clone was seen a few times. The V and J genes are TRBV30 and TRBJ1-2; D gene ambiguous. Deletions cut 2 bases from V and 2 bases from J, with 6 bases between. The germline V gene encodes CDR1 GTSNPN and CDR2 SVGIG (reference sequence). The CDR3 is made up of 12 amino acids. CDR3 DNA: TGTGCCTGGAGTCGAGGAAACTATGGCTACACCTTC. Translation: CAWSRGNYGYTF. Complete variable domain (other parts from reference TRBV30 and TRBJ1-2): SQTIHQWPATLVQPVGSPLSLECTVEGTSNPNLYWYRQAAGRGLQLLFYSVGIGQISSEVPQNLSASRPQDRQFILSSKKLLLSDSGFYLCAWSRGNYGYTFGSGTRLTVV.